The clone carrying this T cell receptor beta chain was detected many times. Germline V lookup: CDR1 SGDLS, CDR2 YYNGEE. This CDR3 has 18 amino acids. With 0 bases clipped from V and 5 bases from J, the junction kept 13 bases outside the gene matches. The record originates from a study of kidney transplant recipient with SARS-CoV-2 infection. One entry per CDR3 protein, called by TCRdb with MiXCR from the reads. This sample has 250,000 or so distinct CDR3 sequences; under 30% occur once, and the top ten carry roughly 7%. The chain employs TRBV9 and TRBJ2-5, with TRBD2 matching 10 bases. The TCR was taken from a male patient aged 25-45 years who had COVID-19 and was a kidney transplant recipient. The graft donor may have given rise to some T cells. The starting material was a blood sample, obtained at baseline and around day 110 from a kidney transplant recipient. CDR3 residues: CASSVATGGLARTETQYF. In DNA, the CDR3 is TGTGCCAGCAGCGTAGCGACCGGGGGACTAGCGAGAACGGAGACCCAGTACTTC.